Presented here are 9 T cell receptor beta chains from one specimen sequenced in a study of a mutant IDH1 vaccine in newly diagnosed glioma (dated by TCRdb to about 2021). These receptors are not linked to any known antigen. Library preparation was by the immunoSEQ multiplex PCR assay. What TCRdb holds here is the immuneACCESS table cut down to in-frame rearrangements. Part of the clones is not present; checked against another copy, under half of the missing clones reflect an unresolved V gene, and the others are unexplained. The table for this sample lists over 50,000 clones; about 81% of them were counted only once. The leading ten clones occupy around 3.4% of the sample. The time point tag for this specimen amounts to: week 5, during vaccination. Each vaccine dose, consisting of 300 ug of a 20-mer mutant IDH1 peptide in Montanide, was administered subcutaneously with topical imiquimod. Sequenced material: PBMCs, taken from a glioma patient whose treatment included an IDH1 peptide vaccine. The receptor source for this set is a man younger than 45 with glioma.

The chain joins TRBV7-9 to TRBJ2-5, with 8 bases that match TRBD1. V shed 4 bases and J 2 bases; nucleotides not matched to a gene: 9. Germline assignment: CDR1 SEHNR and CDR2 FQNEAQ (reference sequence). The CDR3 totals 16 residues. The CDR3 bases are TGTGCCAGCAGCTGGGGACAGGCACTGTCTCAAGAGACCCAGTACTTC. This codes for CASSWGQALSQETQYF.

This chain connects TRBV19 to TRBJ1-6; D is perhaps TRBD1 (5 bases). Per the germline V gene, CDR1 is LNHDA and CDR2 is SQIVND (reference sequence). This CDR3 comprises 14 residues. The V and J ends lost 7 bases and 8 bases respectively, with 15 bases between them. CDR3: CASTRIGGDSPLHF. The CDR3 DNA reads as TGTGCCAGTACCAGAATTGGGGGGGATTCACCCCTCCACTTT.

The rearrangement joins TRBV29-1 to TRBJ1-4; 8 bases fit TRBD1. Looked up from germline, CDR1 is SQVTM and CDR2 is ANQGSEA. The V gene end was trimmed by 3 bases and the J gene end by 11 bases; junction bases not matched to a gene: 2. The CDR3 is 11 amino acids. Here the CDR3 reads CSVDQGAKLFF. The CDR3 region has the DNA TGCAGCGTTGATCAGGGGGCGAAACTGTTTTTT. Variable domain in full (rest from reference TRBV29-1 and TRBJ1-4): SAVISQKPSRDICQRGTSLTIQCQVDSQVTMMFWYRQQPGQSLTLIATANQGSEATYESGFVIDKFPISRPNLTFSTLTVSNMSPEDSSIYLCSVDQGAKLFFGSGTQLSVL.

CDR3 region: CASSLELLTRETQYF. CDR3 DNA: TGTGCCAGCAGCTTGGAACTTCTCACCAGAGAGACCCAGTACTTC. The rearrangement joins TRBV5-8 to TRBJ2-5; unclear D gene. The CDR3 covers 15 residues. CDR1 and CDR2 (germline): SGHTS, YDEGEE. Trimming removed 0 bases at V and 4 bases at J, with 13 bases between.

This sequence joins TRBV6-5 and TRBJ1-3; 7 bases line up with TRBD1. Germline V CDR1 and CDR2: MNHEY, SVGAGI. The trim removed 2 bases at V and 1 base at J, leaving 5 bases unmatched. There are 16 residues in the CDR3. The DNA for the CDR3 is TGTGCCAGCAGTTACACACGACAGGGATCTGGAAACACCATATATTTT. Translating gives CASSYTRQGSGNTIYF.

The chain is built from TRBV5-1 and TRBJ1-4; weak D call: TRBD1 (5 bases). V lost 1 base and J lost 5, with 12 bases in between. Germline CDR1 SGHRS, CDR2 YFSETQ. The CDR3 sequence is 15 residues long. The CDR3 bases are TGCGCCAGCAGCTTGATACCAGGGCTAAATGAAAAACTGTTTTTT. This translates into CASSLIPGLNEKLFF.

This clone showed up just a few times. V gene TRBV6-5 combines with J gene TRBJ1-6, with 9 bases matching TRBD1. CDR3 size: 15 residues. V trimming: 3 bases; J trimming: 10 bases; junction bases outside the gene matches: 7. CDR1 is MNHEY, CDR2 SVGAGI, per germline. CDR3 protein: CASSYGTGGYSPLHF. CDR3 in DNA: TGTGCCAGCAGTTATGGAACAGGGGGCTACTCACCCCTCCACTTT.

This rearrangement joins TRBV10-3 to TRBJ1-1; maybe TRBD1 (5 bases). The CDR3 spans 17 residues. V shed 2 bases and J shed 1 base, with 17 bases lying between them. The germline gives CDR1 ENHRY, CDR2 SYGVKD. The CDR3 DNA sequence: TGTGCCATCAGTGAGCATATCGGGGCAGGACAGAACACTGAAGCTTTCTTT. It is translated as CAISEHIGAGQNTEAFF.

V usage is TRBV6-5 and J usage is TRBJ2-7; no definite D call. The CDR3 is 13 residues long. Looked up from germline, CDR1 is MNHEY and CDR2 is SVGAGI. V shed 5 bases and J shed 1 base, with 9 bases lying between them. As DNA, the CDR3 is TGTGCCAGCAGTCAGGTGGGGTCCTACGAGCAGTACTTC. Protein: CASSQVGSYEQYF.